These T cell receptor beta chains were read from a single sample in a study of T cells in Graves' hyperthyroidism and ophthalmopathy. TCRdb re-called the multiplex PCR reads through MiXCR, storing one row per CDR3 protein. The sample has about 640,000 distinct CDR3 sequences, less than 25% seen once; the top ten hold 34%. Sequenced: blood. All receptors come from a man aged 25 to 45 with Graves' ophthalmopathy. Both conserved end residues are trimmed from each CDR3.

>TRBV4-2
ASSQDYSAGADTQY
>TRBV4-3
ASKGETGGNQPQH
>TRBV20-1
SASKGAGVYGYT
>TRBV4-2
ASSQVAGGSYEQY
>TRBV28
ASSFSRGSYQPQH
>TRBV11-1
ASSLLLGYEQY
>TRBV10-3
AISDEGWYGYT
>TRBV11-2
ASSLGNLGPQETQY
>TRBV6-2/TRBV6-3
ASSYAGQGAYGYT
>TRBV10-1
ARGGNSNQPQH
>TRBV24-1
ATSDPKSDGTDTQY
>TRBV27
ASSSIETGFYTDTQY
>TRBV20-1
SAATSGIPDTQY
>TRBV5-1
ASSFDGGGYNEQF
>TRBV28
ASSSGGAGSENIQY
>TRBV20-1
SAANPGTGGPEAF
>TRBV7-9
ASSPRRGPVHTDTQY
>TRBV6-2/TRBV6-3
ASTRIVAAYNEQF
>TRBV24-1
ATSGKREASNTGELF
>TRBV12-3/TRBV12-4
ASSLALGQINEQY
>TRBV9
ASSVGSRSEQY
>TRBV7-2
ASSLAWGLRASGNTIY
>TRBV6-1
ASMYSRGENQPQH
>TRBV28
ASSLPARNTEAF
>TRBV2
ASSVGTGSSYEQY
>TRBV12-3/TRBV12-4
ATLTGVPYNEQF
>TRBV28
ASSLRDRFNYGYT
>TRBV18
ASSPQGYSGANVLT
>TRBV28
ASSSPGLASYEQY
>TRBV7-2
ASSPYTDSPLH
>TRBV7-9
ASSPLSPKRESDEQF
>TRBV5-1
ASRSLAGSTKNIQY
>TRBV30
AGSGSEKLF
>TRBV20-1
SARGREGLTNTQY
>TRBV3-1
ASSQDGLAGTKNIQY
>TRBV28
ASRPGQGGSQPQH
>TRBV7-9
ASSSTGGASTQY
>TRBV25-1
ASSLGIDYGYT
>TRBV28
ASSFGGPLDEQY
>TRBV28
ASSLWVGRQGVNYGYT
>TRBV18
ASSPGQQHSEQF
>TRBV6-1
ASSLFRPQANYGYT
>TRBV18
ASSPPSMTDTQY
>TRBV2
ASSERDRTYEQY
>TRBV20-1
SAPDRAGYGYT
>TRBV9
ASSVEGAGYYEQY
>TRBV7-2
ASSPGTGRNTEAF
>TRBV12-3/TRBV12-4
ASSLGPGTGEEKLF
>TRBV29-1
SDELGQPFYNEQF
>TRBV6-2/TRBV6-3
VIQGLAGDGVETQY
>TRBV2
ASSEDFREY